Detailed here is one T cell receptor (beta chain). Its antigen is currently unknown. Patients with chemo-refractory metastatic non-small-cell lung cancer received focal radiation plus CTLA-4 blockade with ipilimumab. Data came from immunoSEQ multiplex PCR; TCRdb stores just in-frame clones and leaves some out. This sample carries around 45,000 clones, about 88% of them seen once, and the ten largest clones take approximately 8%. Trimming removed 4 bases from V and 5 bases from J; junction bases left unmatched: 9. The germline CDR1 and CDR2 sequences are SEHNR and FQNEAQ (reference sequence). This CDR3 contains 15 residues. The data derive from a study of radiotherapy plus CTLA-4 blockade in lung cancer. Study-wide points: Blood TCR clones of tumor origin expanded after radiotherapy plus ipilimumab.

The chain carries TRBV7-9 and TRBJ2-5; 8 positions match TRBD2. The sequenced sample was peripheral blood, obtained from a patient treated with radiotherapy plus ipilimumab. This receptor was obtained from a human donor with non-small cell lung cancer whose response to radiotherapy plus ipilimumab could not be evaluated. The CDR3 is CASSSSGTRGETQYF. As DNA, the CDR3 is TGTGCCAGCAGCTCCTCCGGGACTAGGGGGGAGACCCAGTACTTC.